This section outlines one TCR beta chain sequence together with its context. As yet, its antigen is unknown. The sample is drawn from a study of graft-versus-host responses after intestinal transplantation. Study-level results: Peak levels of circulating GvH clones tracked with early post-transplant HvG declines.

The V and J ends lost 4 bases and 9 bases respectively, with 13 bases between them. In germline, CDR1 is LNHDA, CDR2 SQIVND (reference sequence). The CDR3 runs to 13 residues. Sequencing used immunoSEQ multiplex PCR; TCRdb keeps in-frame clones, though not all of them. The sample records fewer than 100,000 clones, around 86% being singletons. The sequence came from a human patient who received an intestinal transplant, so some T cells may come from the graft donor. The chain links TRBV19 to TRBJ2-1; D remains unclear. The input for sequencing was PBMCs, taken 255 days after intestinal transplant. CDR3 in DNA: TGTGCCAGTAGTAGTCAGGTCTTTGGTGAGCAGTTCTTC. Translated: CASSSQVFGEQFF.